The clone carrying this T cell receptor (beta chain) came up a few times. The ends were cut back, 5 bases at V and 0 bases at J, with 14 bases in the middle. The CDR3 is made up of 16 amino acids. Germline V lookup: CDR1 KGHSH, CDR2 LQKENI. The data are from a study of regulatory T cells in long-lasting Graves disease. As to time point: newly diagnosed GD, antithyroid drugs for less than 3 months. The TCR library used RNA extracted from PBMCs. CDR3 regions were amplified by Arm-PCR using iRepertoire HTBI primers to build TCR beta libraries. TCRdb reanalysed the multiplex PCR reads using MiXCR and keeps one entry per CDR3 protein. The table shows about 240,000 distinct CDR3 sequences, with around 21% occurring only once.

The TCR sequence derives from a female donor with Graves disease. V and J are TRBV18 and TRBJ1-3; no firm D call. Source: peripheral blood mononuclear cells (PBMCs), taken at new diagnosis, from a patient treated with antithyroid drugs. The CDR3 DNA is TGTGCCAGCTCAGACTCACAATCGAGCTCTGGAAACACCATATATTTT. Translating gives CASSDSQSSSGNTIYF.